The clone carrying this T cell receptor beta chain has only a few counts. The record originates from a study of T cell responses to AZD1222 COVID-19 vaccine. CDR1 is ENHRY and CDR2 is SYGVKD in the germline V gene. V lost 3 bases and J 9 bases, leaving 9 bases between the germline ends. The CDR3 is 12 residues long. TCRdb's table, derived via immunoSEQ multiplex PCR, lists solely in-frame clones and lacks some. This sample yields 95,000 to 150,000 clones, of which over 75% are seen a single time; 1% to 1.5% belongs to the top ten. The sequenced sample was peripheral blood, obtained on day 0 of AZD1222 vaccination. The sequence came from an adult in good health. The rearrangement joins TRBV10-3 to TRBJ2-1, with unresolved D. The DNA for the CDR3 is TGTGCCATCAGTGACGTGGGTCGTGAGCAGTTCTTC. Protein: CAISDVGREQFF.